Presented here are 20 T cell receptor beta chains from one specimen sequenced in a study of blood T cell repertoires in COVID-19. Method: immunoSEQ multiplex PCR; TCRdb's copy keeps in-frame clones and lacks some. The profile shows about 330,000 clones, over 75% of them singletons. Sequenced material: PBMCs or T cells enriched from blood (not recorded which). These receptors originate from a woman younger than 35 who had recovered from COVID-19.

The chain joins TRBV6-5 to TRBJ1-2; 8 positions agree with TRBD1. The V segment lost 4 bases and the J segment 7 bases; nucleotides outside the gene matches: 8. Germline V gene lookup returns CDR1 MNHEY and CDR2 SVGAGI. CDR3 length: 14 residues. As DNA, the CDR3 is TGTGCCAGCAGTTTGGGACAGGCGGACGGTGGCTACACCTTC. Translation gives CASSLGQADGGYTF.

This sequence joins TRBV10-3 and TRBJ1-1; 7 bases are a match to TRBD1. CDR1 and CDR2 from the germline V gene are ENHRY and SYGVKD. This CDR3 comprises 13 residues. Trimming at V came to 4 bases and at J to 6 bases, leaving 5 bases not matched to a gene. In DNA form, the CDR3 reads TGTGCCATCAGTGGACAGGGCGGGGCTGAAGCTTTCTTT. Translated: CAISGQGGAEAFF.

The chain couples TRBV15 to TRBJ1-2, with TRBD1 as a possible D gene (5 bases). The germline V gene encodes CDR1 LNHNV and CDR2 YYDKDF (reference sequence). The CDR3 has 13 amino acids. Trimming stripped 0 bases from V and 9 bases from J, with 11 bases between. Written as DNA, the CDR3 is TGTGCCACCAGCAGAGATCAGGGAGGGCGCTACACCTTC. The encoded protein is CATSRDQGGRYTF.

The rearrangement links TRBV10-3 to TRBJ2-3; D not certain. The CDR3 contains 14 residues. V lost 8 bases and J lost 4, with 16 bases in between. The germline V gene has CDR1 ENHRY and CDR2 SYGVKD. CDR3 sequence: CAIEETQGADTQYF. For the CDR3, the DNA is TGTGCCATCGAGGAGACTCAAGGCGCAGATACGCAGTATTTT.

There are a few counts of this clone. This chain connects TRBV2 to TRBJ2-3, with a tentative D call TRBD2 (6 bases). In germline, CDR1 is SNHLY, CDR2 FYNNEI. V was pared by 3 bases and J by 8 bases, with 6 bases between. The CDR3 runs to 11 residues. The CDR3 region is CASSDGGTQYF. DNA for the CDR3: TGTGCCAGCAGTGACGGGGGTACGCAGTATTTT.

The chain couples TRBV11-3 to TRBJ1-5; no firm D call. Germline V lookup: CDR1 SGHNT, CDR2 YENEEA. Trimming shortened V by 5 bases and J by 1 base, and 18 bases separated the two germline ends. This CDR3 has 17 residues. CDR3 amino acids: CASSVMIVEMSNQPQHF. In nucleotides, the CDR3 is TGTGCCAGCAGCGTAATGATAGTGGAGATGAGCAATCAGCCCCAGCATTTT. Full variable domain (missing parts from reference TRBV11-3 and TRBJ1-5): EAGVVQSPRYKIIEKKQPVAFWCNPISGHNTLYWYLQNLGQGPELLIRYENEEAVDDSQLPKDRFSAERLKGVDSTLKIQPAELGDSAVYLCASSVMIVEMSNQPQHFGDGTRLSIL.

The chain links TRBV7-6 to TRBJ2-7; D might be TRBD2 (6 bases). The CDR3 totals 13 residues. The ends were cut back, 2 bases at V and 3 bases at J, with 8 bases in the middle. Germline CDR1 reads SGHVS; CDR2 reads FNYEAQ. The DNA for the CDR3 is TGTGCCAGCAGCTTACAGGAGGGCTACGAGCAGTACTTC. Amino acids: CASSLQEGYEQYF.

The gene calls are TRBV19 and TRBJ1-1; the match to TRBD1 covers 9 bases. V gave up 4 bases and J gave up 1 base; unmatched junction bases: 7. The CDR3 is 16 amino acids. CDR1 LNHDA and CDR2 SQIVND come from the germline V gene (reference sequence). CDR3 sequence reads: CASSNGTGHRNTEAFF. As DNA, the CDR3 is TGTGCCAGTAGTAACGGGACAGGGCACCGGAACACTGAAGCTTTCTTT.

The chain recombines TRBV5-1 with TRBJ2-1; TRBD2 matches 7 bases. CDR3 length: 13 amino acids. Trimming removed 4 bases from V and 14 bases from J; junction bases left unmatched: 12. Germline V gene sequence: CDR1 SGHRS, CDR2 YFSETQ. CDR3 sequence: CASSTDSAGLKFF. For the CDR3, the DNA is TGCGCCAGCAGCACCGATTCAGCGGGACTAAAGTTCTTC. Full variable domain (outside the CDR3, taken from reference TRBV5-1 and TRBJ2-1): KAGVTQTPRYLIKTRGQQVTLSCSPISGHRSVSWYQQTPGQGLQFLFEYFSETQRNKGNFPGRFSGRQFSNSRSEMNVSTLELGDSALYLCASSTDSAGLKFFGPGTRLTVL.

This clone was observed once. This chain connects TRBV18 to TRBJ1-2; maybe TRBD1 (5 bases). Trimming left V 3 bases short and J 0 bases short, with 11 bases between. This CDR3 region has 15 residues. Germline V gene sequence: CDR1 KGHSH, CDR2 LQKENI. CDR3 sequence reads: CASSPVGETNYGYTF. The CDR3 DNA follows: TGTGCCAGCTCACCCGTAGGGGAAACTAACTATGGCTACACCTTC.

This chain links TRBV25-1 with TRBJ1-2; D uncertain. In germline, CDR1 is MGHDK, CDR2 SYGVNS. This CDR3 is built from 12 residues. The V and J ends lost 8 bases and 8 bases respectively, with 15 bases between them. The CDR3 is CASSGRVIGYTF. The CDR3 DNA follows: TGTGCCAGCTCCGGGAGGGTAATAGGCTACACCTTC.

This chain connects TRBV14 to TRBJ2-3, with a weak D call TRBD2 (6 bases). Germline CDR1 is SGHDN and CDR2 is FVKESK. V dropped 0 bases and J dropped 2 bases, with 12 bases sitting between them. This CDR3 comprises 16 residues. DNA of the CDR3: TGTGCCAGCAGCCAAGAGCCCAGGGAGGCCACAGATACGCAGTATTTT. Its translation: CASSQEPREATDTQYF.

The chain recombines TRBV10-3 with TRBJ1-2; D remains ambiguous. CDR1 ENHRY and CDR2 SYGVKD come from the germline V gene. The germline V and J ends were trimmed by 5 bases and 2 bases, with 9 bases remaining between them. The CDR3 spans 13 residues. The CDR3 region has the DNA TGTGCCATCAGTTCGGGAGCGAACTATGGCTACACCTTC. This sequence encodes CAISSGANYGYTF.

CDR3 bases: TGTGCCAGCAGCGCCGGGACTAGCGGGGGGGCCCTCGATGAGCAGTTCTTC. It encodes CASSAGTSGGALDEQFF. The rearrangement uses TRBV9 and TRBJ2-1, with TRBD2 matching over 16 bases. Germline V CDR1 and CDR2: SGDLS, YYNGEE. CDR3 length: 17 amino acids. With 3 bases clipped from V and 8 bases from J, the junction kept 8 bases outside the gene matches.

V gene TRBV7-9 combines with J gene TRBJ1-6, with D maybe TRBD1 (5 bases). Germline loops: CDR1 SEHNR, CDR2 FQNEAQ (reference sequence). Trimming left V 4 bases short and J 14 bases short, with 27 bases between. The CDR3 contains 17 residues. CDR3 nucleotide sequence: TGTGCCAGCAGCTCTACAGGCTTGGGGGGACCCCCCCTCGCCCTCCACTTT. Amino acid sequence: CASSSTGLGGPPLALHF.

The chain uses TRBV5-6 and TRBJ1-5; D possibly corresponds to TRBD1 (6 bases). CDR3 size: 15 residues. The V and J ends lost 4 bases and 4 bases respectively, with 15 bases between them. Germline CDR1 is SGHDT and CDR2 is YYEEEE. The CDR3 bases are TGTGCCAGCAGCCGGTTCCAGGGGCAGAATCAGCCCCAGCATTTT. Protein product: CASSRFQGQNQPQHF. Using reference TRBV5-6 and TRBJ1-5 for the parts outside the CDR3, the full variable domain is DAGVTQSPTHLIKTRGQQVTLRCSPKSGHDTVSWYQQALGQGPQFIFQYYEEEERQRGNFPDRFSGHQFPNYSSELNVNALLLGDSALYLCASSRFQGQNQPQHFGDGTRLSIL.

The V call is TRBV7-3, the J call TRBJ1-2; D is perhaps TRBD1 (6 bases). V gave up 3 bases and J gave up 6 bases, with 8 bases separating them. Germline V CDR1 and CDR2: SGHTA, FQGTGA. This CDR3 comprises 12 residues. Written as DNA, the CDR3 is TGTGCCAGCAGCTTGACAGGTGATGGCTACACCTTC. Translating it yields CASSLTGDGYTF.

This chain links TRBV10-3 with TRBJ2-7; D is unresolved. Trimming stripped 8 bases from V and 3 bases from J, with 14 bases between. The V gene's germline CDR1 is ENHRY and CDR2 SYGVKD. CDR3 size: 13 residues. For the CDR3, the DNA is TGTGCCATCCTTGACTTGGTCGGCTACGAGCAGTACTTC. This translates into CAILDLVGYEQYF.

The V gene is TRBV3-1 (or the pseudogene TRBV3-2), the J gene TRBJ2-5, with TRBD2 matching 7 bases. V dropped 3 bases and J dropped 7; count of bases not matched to a gene: 11. Germline V gene sequence: CDR1 LGHDT, CDR2 YNNKEL (reference sequence). This CDR3 contains 15 residues. In DNA, the CDR3 is TGTGCCAGCAGCCATTCCCGACTAGCAAGCGGGACCCAGTACTTC. This encodes CASSHSRLASGTQYF.

The chain links TRBV7-3 to TRBJ2-1; the match to TRBD2 covers 9 bases. V lost 5 bases to trimming and J lost 7 bases; unmatched junction nucleotides: 9. The germline CDR1 and CDR2 sequences are SGHTA and FQGTGA. The CDR3 spans 15 residues. CDR3 nucleotide sequence: TGTGCCAGCAGCCAGCTGGGACTAGCAGGGAATGAGCAGTTCTTC. Amino acids: CASSQLGLAGNEQFF.